The T cell receptor (beta chain) under discussion was sequenced for a study of T-cell memory formation after mild COVID-19. Findings of the study overall: The finding that pre-infection memory included some responding clones suggested that cross-reactive memory joined. There was no confirmation that second-wave clones peaking on day 37 were SARS-CoV-2 specific.

Constant-segment primers were used for 5'RACE, and the resulting TCR alpha and TCR beta cDNA libraries carried sample barcodes and UMIs. TCRdb re-called the 5' RACE reads with MiXCR, one entry per CDR3 protein. The repertoire consists of some 100,000 distinct CDR3 sequences, with 11% occurring once and the leading ten covering more than 35%. To note about this clonotype: Its antigen is undetermined.

Germline V gene data show CDR1 as MNHEY and CDR2 as SMNVEV (reference sequence). The V segment lost 6 bases and the J segment 3 bases; nucleotides outside the gene matches: 4. The CDR3 is 13 amino acids. The sample consisted of PBMCs or a T cell subset sorted from them (not recorded which). The genes are TRBV27 and TRBJ2-5; 7 positions match TRBD1. This sequence was found in a man aged 18 to 30 who had mild COVID-19 (a few samples of this study predate the infection). Cell type and time point are not known. In nucleotides, the CDR3 is TGTGCCAGCAGATACAGGGGTAAAGAGACCCAGTACTTC. This sequence encodes CASRYRGKETQYF.